What follows is one T cell receptor beta chain and its context. The sample belongs to a study of blood T cell repertoires in COVID-19. About the study: Researchers got acute and convalescent COVID-19 samples from the United States, Italy and Spain. Sample material is recorded as cDNA or gDNA derived from T cells, B-cell-depleted T cells, or PBMCs.

In the original workflow: Reference gene primers were amplified, and this amplification served to estimate nucleated cell counts. Here immunoSEQ multiplex PCR was the method, and the copy in TCRdb shows in-frame clones only, minus some. V, J and clone size were drawn from that table, and D and trimming were deduced from the DNA. The sample has about 290,000 clones; around 89% are singletons. This CDR3 has 16 residues. The germline CDR1 and CDR2 sequences are SGHRS and YFSETQ. V trimming: 0 bases; J trimming: 3 bases; junction bases outside the gene matches: 5. The clonotype comes from a man aged 35 to 55 with acute or convalescent COVID-19. This rearrangement joins TRBV5-1 to TRBJ2-3; TRBD2 matches 9 bases. Sequencing was done on a sample of peripheral blood. The CDR3 loop reads CASSLALAGATDTQYF. CDR3 DNA sequence: TGCGCCAGCAGCTTGGCCTTAGCGGGGGCAACAGATACGCAGTATTTT.